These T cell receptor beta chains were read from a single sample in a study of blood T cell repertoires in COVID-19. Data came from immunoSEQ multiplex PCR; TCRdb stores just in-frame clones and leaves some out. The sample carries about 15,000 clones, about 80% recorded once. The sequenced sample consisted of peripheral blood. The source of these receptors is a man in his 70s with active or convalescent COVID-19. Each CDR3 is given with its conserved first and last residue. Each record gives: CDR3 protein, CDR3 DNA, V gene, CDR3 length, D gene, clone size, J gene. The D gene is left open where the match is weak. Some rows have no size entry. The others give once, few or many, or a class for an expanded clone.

CDR3: CASSLITNEKLFF
DNA: TGTGCCAGTAGCCTTATCACTAATGAAAAACTGTTTTTT
V: TRBV19
length: 13
D: .
size: .
J: TRBJ1-4

CDR3: CASSRLGQGYEKLFF
DNA: TGTGCCAGCAGCCGCCTGGGACAGGGTTATGAAAAACTGTTTTTT
V: TRBV14
length: 15
D: TRBD1
size: .
J: TRBJ1-4

CDR3: CASSLRGSGPLNTGELFF
DNA: TGCGCCAGCAGCTTGCGTGGTAGCGGCCCCCTAAACACCGGGGAGCTGTTTTTT
V: TRBV5-1
length: 18
D: .
size: .
J: TRBJ2-2

CDR3: CASSEGWAGEGAQYF
DNA: TGTGCCAGCAGTGAAGGATGGGCGGGGGAGGGGGCGCAGTATTTT
V: TRBV6-1
length: 15
D: .
size: .
J: TRBJ2-3

CDR3: CASSLGDRSNQPQHF
DNA: TGTGCCAGCAGCTTAGGGGACAGAAGCAATCAGCCCCAGCATTTT
V: TRBV11-2
length: 15
D: TRBD1
size: .
J: TRBJ1-5

CDR3: CSVPGVGTEAFF
DNA: TGCAGCGTTCCGGGGGTTGGGACTGAAGCTTTCTTT
V: TRBV29-1
length: 12
D: .
size: .
J: TRBJ1-1

CDR3: CASSESRWRGPGELFF
DNA: TGTGCCAGCAGTGAATCGAGGTGGAGAGGGCCCGGGGAGCTGTTTTTT
V: TRBV6-1
length: 16
D: .
size: .
J: TRBJ2-2

CDR3: CASSLSRVGSPLHF
DNA: TGTGCCAGCAGTTTATCCCGGGTCGGTTCACCCCTCCACTTT
V: TRBV6-5
length: 14
D: .
size: few
J: TRBJ1-6

CDR3: CASSFTGRADWTQSTDTQYF
DNA: TGCGCCAGCAGCTTCACAGGGAGGGCGGACTGGACCCAAAGCACAGATACGCAGTATTTT
V: TRBV5-1
length: 20
D: .
size: few
J: TRBJ2-3

CDR3: CASSLVRENTIYF
DNA: TGTGCCAGCAGCTTAGTACGGGAGAACACCATATATTTT
V: TRBV7-8
length: 13
D: .
size: .
J: TRBJ1-3

CDR3: CASSNDRAGLTNEKLFF
DNA: TGTGCCAGCAGCAATGACCGCGCGGGGCTAACTAATGAAAAACTGTTTTTT
V: TRBV7-8
length: 17
D: .
size: .
J: TRBJ1-4

CDR3: CASSQDRSGGRGEQYF
DNA: TGTGCCAGCAGCCAAGATCGAAGCGGCGGGCGGGGAGAGCAGTACTTC
V: TRBV3-1/TRBV3-2
length: 16
D: .
size: .
J: TRBJ2-7

CDR3: CASSAGQGSYGYTF
DNA: TGCGCCAGCAGCGCCGGACAGGGCAGCTATGGCTACACCTTC
V: TRBV5-1
length: 14
D: TRBD1
size: .
J: TRBJ1-2

CDR3: CAIGQGLSYEQYF
DNA: TGTGCCATCGGACAGGGTCTATCCTACGAGCAGTACTTC
V: TRBV6-6
length: 13
D: TRBD1
size: .
J: TRBJ2-7

CDR3: CATSDPGDRLGNIQYF
DNA: TGTGCCACCAGTGATCCCGGGGACAGGTTAGGAAACATTCAGTACTTC
V: TRBV24-1
length: 16
D: TRBD1
size: .
J: TRBJ2-4

CDR3: CASSPQSRTEAFF
DNA: TGTGCCAGCTCACCACAGTCGCGGACTGAAGCTTTCTTT
V: TRBV18
length: 13
D: .
size: .
J: TRBJ1-1

CDR3: CAASPGTGRGDEQYF
DNA: TGTGCCGCGAGTCCCGGGACAGGTCGCGGGGACGAGCAGTACTTC
V: TRBV10-3
length: 15
D: TRBD1
size: .
J: TRBJ2-7

CDR3: CASIRTGMGTQYF
DNA: TGTGCCAGCATCCGGACAGGGATGGGGACCCAGTACTTC
V: TRBV12-3/TRBV12-4
length: 13
D: TRBD1
size: .
J: TRBJ2-5

CDR3: CASSLGTSGREGEQFF
DNA: TGTGCCAGCAGCTTAGGTACTAGCGGGAGAGAAGGTGAGCAGTTCTTC
V: TRBV7-6
length: 16
D: TRBD2
size: .
J: TRBJ2-1

CDR3: CASSPEAPGAGSGYTF
DNA: TGTGCCAGCTCACCGGAGGCCCCAGGGGCCGGCAGTGGCTACACCTTC
V: TRBV18
length: 16
D: .
size: few
J: TRBJ1-2

CDR3: CASIAAQGNTIYF
DNA: TGTGCCAGCATAGCAGCTCAGGGAAACACCATATATTTT
V: TRBV2
length: 13
D: .
size: few
J: TRBJ1-3

CDR3: CASSYVQPGGIYTEAFF
DNA: TGTGCCAGCAGTTACGTCCAGCCAGGGGGGATTTACACTGAAGCTTTCTTT
V: TRBV6-2/TRBV6-3
length: 17
D: TRBD1
size: .
J: TRBJ1-1

CDR3: CASSPGTGGEQYF
DNA: TGTGCCAGCAGCCCCGGGACAGGGGGAGAGCAGTACTTC
V: TRBV7-8
length: 13
D: TRBD1
size: .
J: TRBJ2-7

CDR3: CASSRGTSGGRYNEQFF
DNA: TGTGCCAGCAGCCGTGGGACTAGCGGGGGTCGTTACAATGAGCAGTTCTTC
V: TRBV7-6
length: 17
D: TRBD2
size: .
J: TRBJ2-1

CDR3: CASSDSGSGNEQFF
DNA: TGCGCCAGCAGTGATAGTGGTTCGGGCAATGAGCAGTTCTTC
V: TRBV10-2
length: 14
D: .
size: once
J: TRBJ2-1

CDR3: CASSPVSYEQYF
DNA: TGTGCCAGCAGCCCTGTCTCCTACGAGCAGTACTTC
V: TRBV7-2
length: 12
D: .
size: once
J: TRBJ2-7

CDR3: CAWSVIGIGTGELFF
DNA: TGTGCCTGGAGTGTTATCGGGATTGGCACCGGGGAGCTGTTTTTT
V: TRBV30
length: 15
D: .
size: .
J: TRBJ2-2

CDR3: CASRRQGATSNEKLFF
DNA: TGTGCCAGTAGGAGACAGGGCGCAACCTCTAATGAAAAACTGTTTTTT
V: TRBV19
length: 16
D: TRBD1
size: .
J: TRBJ1-4

CDR3: CASSQVGGAYEQYF
DNA: TGTGCCAGCAGCCAAGTAGGGGGGGCCTACGAGCAGTACTTC
V: TRBV3-1/TRBV3-2
length: 14
D: .
size: once
J: TRBJ2-7

CDR3: CASSQIDRGLGYEQYF
DNA: TGTGCCAGCAGCCAAATCGACAGGGGGCTTGGATACGAGCAGTACTTC
V: TRBV28
length: 16
D: TRBD1
size: few
J: TRBJ2-7

CDR3: CASSSADGIYYGYTF
DNA: TGTGCCAGTAGTTCCGCGGACGGGATTTACTATGGCTACACCTTC
V: TRBV19
length: 15
D: .
size: .
J: TRBJ1-2

CDR3: CSGGTGNTEAFF
DNA: TGCAGCGGAGGGACAGGGAACACTGAAGCTTTCTTT
V: TRBV29-1
length: 12
D: TRBD1
size: few
J: TRBJ1-1

CDR3: CASSLIVGRGMGYGYTF
DNA: TGTGCCAGCAGTTTAATCGTGGGCAGGGGGATGGGCTATGGCTACACCTTC
V: TRBV28
length: 17
D: TRBD1
size: .
J: TRBJ1-2

CDR3: CASSLGTSPATDTQYF
DNA: TGTGCCAGCAGCTTGGGCACTAGCCCCGCCACAGATACGCAGTATTTT
V: TRBV11-3
length: 16
D: .
size: .
J: TRBJ2-3

CDR3: CASTTTGGAGEKLFF
DNA: TGTGCCAGCACGACTACAGGGGGCGCGGGGGAAAAACTGTTTTTT
V: TRBV28
length: 15
D: TRBD1
size: .
J: TRBJ1-4

CDR3: CASTLSGAQETQYF
DNA: TGCGCCAGCACCCTAAGCGGGGCTCAAGAGACCCAGTACTTC
V: TRBV5-1
length: 14
D: TRBD2
size: .
J: TRBJ2-5

CDR3: CASSVATGTQGNEQFF
DNA: TGTGCCAGCAGCGTAGCTACGGGGACCCAGGGGAATGAGCAGTTCTTC
V: TRBV9
length: 16
D: .
size: .
J: TRBJ2-1

CDR3: CASSPSLASSTDTQYF
DNA: TGTGCCAGCAGCCCTTCTCTAGCGTCTAGCACAGATACGCAGTATTTT
V: TRBV7-2
length: 16
D: .
size: .
J: TRBJ2-3